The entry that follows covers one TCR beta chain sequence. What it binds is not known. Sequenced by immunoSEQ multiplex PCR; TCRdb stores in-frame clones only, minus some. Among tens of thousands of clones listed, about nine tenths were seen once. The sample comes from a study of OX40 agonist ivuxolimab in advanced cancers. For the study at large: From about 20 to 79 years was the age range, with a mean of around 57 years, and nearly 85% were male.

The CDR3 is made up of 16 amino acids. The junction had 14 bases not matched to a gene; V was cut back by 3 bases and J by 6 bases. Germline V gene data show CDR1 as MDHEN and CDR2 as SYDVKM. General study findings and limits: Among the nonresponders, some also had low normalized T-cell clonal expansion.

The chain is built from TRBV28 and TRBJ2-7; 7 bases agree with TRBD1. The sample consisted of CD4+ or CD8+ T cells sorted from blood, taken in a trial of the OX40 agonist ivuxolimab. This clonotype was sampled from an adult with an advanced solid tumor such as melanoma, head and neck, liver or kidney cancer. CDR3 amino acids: CASSLGLGQKVGEQYF. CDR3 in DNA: TGTGCCAGCAGTTTGGGTCTGGGACAGAAAGTAGGCGAGCAGTACTTC.